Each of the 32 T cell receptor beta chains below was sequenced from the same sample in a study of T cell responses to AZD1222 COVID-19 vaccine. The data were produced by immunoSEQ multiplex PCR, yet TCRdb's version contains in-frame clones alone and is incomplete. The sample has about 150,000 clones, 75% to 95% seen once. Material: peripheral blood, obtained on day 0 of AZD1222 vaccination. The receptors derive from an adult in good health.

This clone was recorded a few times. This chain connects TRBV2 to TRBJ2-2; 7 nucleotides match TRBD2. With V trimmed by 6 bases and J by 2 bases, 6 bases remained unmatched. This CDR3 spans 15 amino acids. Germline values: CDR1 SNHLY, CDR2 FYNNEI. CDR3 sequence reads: CASSWGGLNTGELFF. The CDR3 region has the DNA TGTGCCAGCAGCTGGGGGGGATTAAACACCGGGGAGCTGTTTTTT.

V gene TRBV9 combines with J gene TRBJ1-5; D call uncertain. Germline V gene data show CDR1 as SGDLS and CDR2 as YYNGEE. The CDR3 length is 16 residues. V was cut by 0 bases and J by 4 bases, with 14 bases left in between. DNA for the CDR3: TGTGCCAGCAGCGTAGGGCGGGTTTTCCTTAATCAGCCCCAGCATTTT. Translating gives CASSVGRVFLNQPQHF.

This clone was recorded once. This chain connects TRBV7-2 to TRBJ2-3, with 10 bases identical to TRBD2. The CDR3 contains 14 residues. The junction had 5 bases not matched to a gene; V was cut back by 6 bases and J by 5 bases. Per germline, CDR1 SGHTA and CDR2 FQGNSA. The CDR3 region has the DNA TGTGCCAGCAGAGCGGGAGGGGTTGGAGATACGCAGTATTTT. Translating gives CASRAGGVGDTQYF.

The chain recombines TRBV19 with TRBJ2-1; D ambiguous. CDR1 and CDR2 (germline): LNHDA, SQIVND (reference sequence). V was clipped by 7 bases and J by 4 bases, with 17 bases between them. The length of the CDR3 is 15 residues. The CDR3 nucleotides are TGTGCCAGTACGGCGGACCCACTGGGATACAATGAGCAGTTCTTC. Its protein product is CASTADPLGYNEQFF.

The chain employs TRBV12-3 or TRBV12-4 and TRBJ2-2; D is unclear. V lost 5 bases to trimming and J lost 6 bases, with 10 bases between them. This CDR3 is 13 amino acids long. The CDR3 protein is CASSIIAAGELFF. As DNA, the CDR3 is TGTGCCAGCAGTATCATAGCAGCCGGGGAGCTGTTTTTT.

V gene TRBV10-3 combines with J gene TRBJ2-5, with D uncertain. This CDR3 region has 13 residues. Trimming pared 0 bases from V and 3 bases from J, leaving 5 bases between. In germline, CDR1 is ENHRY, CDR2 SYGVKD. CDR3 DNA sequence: TGTGCCATCAGTGAGTCTACGGAAGAGACCCAGTACTTC. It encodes CAISESTEETQYF.

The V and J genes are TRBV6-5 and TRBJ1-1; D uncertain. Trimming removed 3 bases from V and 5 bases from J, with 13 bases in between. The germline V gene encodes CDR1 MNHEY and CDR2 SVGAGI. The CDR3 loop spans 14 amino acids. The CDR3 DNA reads TGTGCCAGCAGTTATCCAGCGACCGTTACTGAAGCTTTCTTT. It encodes CASSYPATVTEAFF.

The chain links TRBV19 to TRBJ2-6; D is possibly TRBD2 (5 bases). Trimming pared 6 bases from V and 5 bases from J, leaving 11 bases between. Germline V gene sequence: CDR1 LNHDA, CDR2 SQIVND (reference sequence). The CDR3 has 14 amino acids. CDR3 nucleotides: TGTGCCAGTAGGGGAGAGATCTGGGCCAACGTCCTGACTTTC. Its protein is CASRGEIWANVLTF.

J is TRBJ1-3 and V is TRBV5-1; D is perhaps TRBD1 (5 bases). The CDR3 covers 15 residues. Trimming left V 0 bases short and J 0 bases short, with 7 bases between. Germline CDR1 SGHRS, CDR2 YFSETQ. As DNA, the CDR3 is TGCGCCAGCAGCTTGGACAGGCCCTCTGGAAACACCATATATTTT. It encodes CASSLDRPSGNTIYF.

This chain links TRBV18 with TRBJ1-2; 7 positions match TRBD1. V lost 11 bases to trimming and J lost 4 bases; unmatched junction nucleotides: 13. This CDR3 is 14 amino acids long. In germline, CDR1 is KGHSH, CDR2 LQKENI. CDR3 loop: CAVSRGAQLYGYTF. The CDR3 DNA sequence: TGTGCCGTCTCCAGGGGGGCCCAACTCTATGGCTACACCTTC. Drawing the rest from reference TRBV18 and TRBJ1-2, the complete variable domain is NAGVMQNPRHLVRRRGQEARLRCSPMKGHSHVYWYRQLPEEGLKFMVYLQKENIIDESGMPKERFSAEFPKEGPSILRIQQVVRGDSAAYFCAVSRGAQLYGYTFGSGTRLTVV.

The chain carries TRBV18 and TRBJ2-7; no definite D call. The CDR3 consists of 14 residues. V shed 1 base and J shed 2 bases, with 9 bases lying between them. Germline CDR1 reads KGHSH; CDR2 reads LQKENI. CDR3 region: CASSPHENTYEQYF. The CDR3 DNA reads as TGTGCCAGCTCACCACATGAGAACACCTACGAGCAGTACTTC.

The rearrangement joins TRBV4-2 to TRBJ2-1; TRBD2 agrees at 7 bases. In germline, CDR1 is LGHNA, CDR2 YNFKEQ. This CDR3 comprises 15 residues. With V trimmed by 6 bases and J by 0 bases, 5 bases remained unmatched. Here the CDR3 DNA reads TGTGCCAGCAGATCCCTAGCGGCCTCCTACAATGAGCAGTTCTTC. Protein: CASRSLAASYNEQFF.

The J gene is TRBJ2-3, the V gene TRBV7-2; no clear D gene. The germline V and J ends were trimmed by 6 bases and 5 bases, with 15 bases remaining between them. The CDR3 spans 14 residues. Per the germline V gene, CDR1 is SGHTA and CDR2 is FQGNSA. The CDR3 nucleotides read TGTGCCAGCAGTCAAGAGAGATGGATAGATACGCAGTATTTT. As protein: CASSQERWIDTQYF.

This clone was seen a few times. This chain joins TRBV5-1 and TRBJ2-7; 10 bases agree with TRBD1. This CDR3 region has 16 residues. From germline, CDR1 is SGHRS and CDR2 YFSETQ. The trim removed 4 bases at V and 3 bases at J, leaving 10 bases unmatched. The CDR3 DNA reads TGCGCCAGCAGCCCAACACCCGGGACAGGGGTCTACGAGCAGTACTTC. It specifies CASSPTPGTGVYEQYF.

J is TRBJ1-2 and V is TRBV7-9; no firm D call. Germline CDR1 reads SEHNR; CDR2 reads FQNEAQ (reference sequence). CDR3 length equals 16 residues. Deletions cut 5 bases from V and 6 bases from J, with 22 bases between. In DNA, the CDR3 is TGTGCCAGCAGCCCCTCCCTTCCAGACGGGGATAATGGCTACACCTTC. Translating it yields CASSPSLPDGDNGYTF.

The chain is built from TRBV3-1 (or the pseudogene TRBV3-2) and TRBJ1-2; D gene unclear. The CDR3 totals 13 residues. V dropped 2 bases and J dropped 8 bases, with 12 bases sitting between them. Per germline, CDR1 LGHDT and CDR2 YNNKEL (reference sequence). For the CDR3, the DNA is TGTGCCAGCAGCCAAAAGCCTAATGCAGGCTACACCTTC. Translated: CASSQKPNAGYTF.

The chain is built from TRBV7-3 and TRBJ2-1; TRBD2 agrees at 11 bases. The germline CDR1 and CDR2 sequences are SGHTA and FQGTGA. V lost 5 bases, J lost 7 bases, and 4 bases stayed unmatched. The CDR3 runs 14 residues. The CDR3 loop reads CASSITSGRNEQFF. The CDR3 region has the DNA TGTGCCAGCAGCATCACTAGCGGGAGAAATGAGCAGTTCTTC.

CDR3 nucleotides: TGTGCCAGCGAACGGGGGGACTCCTACGAGCAGTACTTC. It yields the protein CASERGDSYEQYF. This chain joins TRBV2 and TRBJ2-7; TRBD2 agrees at 7 bases. V lost 8 bases to trimming and J lost 0 bases; unmatched junction nucleotides: 4. Germline lookup yields CDR1 SNHLY and CDR2 FYNNEI. There are 13 residues in the CDR3.

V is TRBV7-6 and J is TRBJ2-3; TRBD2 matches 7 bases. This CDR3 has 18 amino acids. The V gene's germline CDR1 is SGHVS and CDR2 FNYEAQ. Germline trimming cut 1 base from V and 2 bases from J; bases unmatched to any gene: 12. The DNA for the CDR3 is TGTGCCAGCAGCTTAGGCGGTGGTCTAGCGGATTACACAGATACGCAGTATTTT. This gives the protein CASSLGGGLADYTDTQYF.

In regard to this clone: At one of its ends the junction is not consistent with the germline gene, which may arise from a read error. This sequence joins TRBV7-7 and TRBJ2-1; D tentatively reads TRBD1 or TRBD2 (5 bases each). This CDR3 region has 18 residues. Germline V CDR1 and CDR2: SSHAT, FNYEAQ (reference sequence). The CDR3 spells CASSPTRSRGAVNNEQFF. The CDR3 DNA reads TGTGCTAGCAGCCCAACCCGATCGAGAGGGGCCGTTAACAATGAGCAGTTCTTC.

The CDR3 here is CASSTIGTANYGYTF. CDR3 sequence (DNA): TGTGCCAGCAGTACGATCGGGACAGCCAACTATGGCTACACCTTC. The gene calls are TRBV27 and TRBJ1-2; 7 positions agree with TRBD1. Trimming cost V 5 bases and J 2 bases; bases outside gene matches: 8. The CDR3 is made up of 15 amino acids. The V gene's germline CDR1 is MNHEY and CDR2 SMNVEV (reference sequence).

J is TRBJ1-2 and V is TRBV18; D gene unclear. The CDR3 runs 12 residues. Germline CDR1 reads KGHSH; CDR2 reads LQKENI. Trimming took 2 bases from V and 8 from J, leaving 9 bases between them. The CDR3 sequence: CASSPGLRGYTF. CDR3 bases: TGTGCCAGCTCACCAGGACTAAGAGGCTACACCTTC.

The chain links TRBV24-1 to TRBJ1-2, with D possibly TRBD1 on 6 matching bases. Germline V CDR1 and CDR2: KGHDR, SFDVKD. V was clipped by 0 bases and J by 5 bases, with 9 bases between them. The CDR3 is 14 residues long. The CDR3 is CATSDLGQSYGYTF. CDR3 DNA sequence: TGTGCCACCAGTGATTTGGGACAGTCTTATGGCTACACCTTC.

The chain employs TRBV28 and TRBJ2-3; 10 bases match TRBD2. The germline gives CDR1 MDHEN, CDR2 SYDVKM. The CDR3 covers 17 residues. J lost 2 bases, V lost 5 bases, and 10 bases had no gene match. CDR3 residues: CASSPPGLAAHTDTQYF. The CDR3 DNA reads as TGTGCCAGCAGTCCCCCTGGACTAGCGGCACACACAGATACGCAGTATTTT.

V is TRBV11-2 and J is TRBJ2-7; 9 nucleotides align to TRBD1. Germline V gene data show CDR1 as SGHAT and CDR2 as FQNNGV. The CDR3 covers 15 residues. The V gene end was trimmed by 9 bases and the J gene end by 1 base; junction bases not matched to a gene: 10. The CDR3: CASAQGQGLSYEQYF. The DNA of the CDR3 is TGTGCCAGTGCCCAAGGACAGGGGCTTTCCTACGAGCAGTACTTC. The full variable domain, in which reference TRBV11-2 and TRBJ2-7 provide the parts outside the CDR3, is EAGVAQSPRYKIIEKRQSVAFWCNPISGHATLYWYQQILGQGPKLLIQFQNNGVVDDSQLPKDRFSAERLKGVDSTLKIQPAKLEDSAVYLCASAQGQGLSYEQYFGPGTRLTVT.

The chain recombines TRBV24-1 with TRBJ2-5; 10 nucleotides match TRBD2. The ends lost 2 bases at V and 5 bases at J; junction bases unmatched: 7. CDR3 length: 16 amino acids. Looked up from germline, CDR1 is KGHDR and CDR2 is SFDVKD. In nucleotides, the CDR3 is TGTGCCACCAGTGATTCGGAAGCGGGAGGGCCTGAGACCCAGTACTTC. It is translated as CATSDSEAGGPETQYF.

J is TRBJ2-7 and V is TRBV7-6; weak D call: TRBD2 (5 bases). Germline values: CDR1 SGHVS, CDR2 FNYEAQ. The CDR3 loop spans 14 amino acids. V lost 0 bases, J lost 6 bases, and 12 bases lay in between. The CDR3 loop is CASSLAGVLSEQYF. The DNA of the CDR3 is TGTGCCAGCAGCTTAGCGGGAGTCCTGTCCGAGCAGTACTTC.

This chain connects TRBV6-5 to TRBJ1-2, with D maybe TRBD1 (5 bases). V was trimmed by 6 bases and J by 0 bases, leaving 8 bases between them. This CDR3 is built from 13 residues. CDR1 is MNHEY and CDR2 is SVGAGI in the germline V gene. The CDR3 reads CASSPGPNYGYTF. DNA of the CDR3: TGTGCCAGCAGCCCGGGACCTAACTATGGCTACACCTTC.

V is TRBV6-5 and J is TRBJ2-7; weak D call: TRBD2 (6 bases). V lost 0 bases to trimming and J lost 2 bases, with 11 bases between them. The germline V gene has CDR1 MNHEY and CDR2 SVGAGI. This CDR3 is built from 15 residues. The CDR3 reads CASSYSASVTYEQYF. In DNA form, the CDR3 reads TGTGCCAGCAGTTACTCGGCTAGCGTGACCTACGAGCAGTACTTC.

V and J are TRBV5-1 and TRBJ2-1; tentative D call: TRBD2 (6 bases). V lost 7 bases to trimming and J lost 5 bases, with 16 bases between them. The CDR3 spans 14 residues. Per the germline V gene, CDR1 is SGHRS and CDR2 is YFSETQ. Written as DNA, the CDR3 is TGCGCCAGCGAGGACGGGACGGGGGACAATGAGCAGTTCTTC. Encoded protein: CASEDGTGDNEQFF.

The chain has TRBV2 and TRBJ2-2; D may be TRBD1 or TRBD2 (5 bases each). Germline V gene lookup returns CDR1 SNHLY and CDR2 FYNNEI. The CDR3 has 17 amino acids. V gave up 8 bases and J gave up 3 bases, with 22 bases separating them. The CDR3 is CASQWGYPWGYTGELFF. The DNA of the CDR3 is TGTGCCAGCCAGTGGGGCTACCCCTGGGGGTACACCGGGGAGCTGTTTTTT.

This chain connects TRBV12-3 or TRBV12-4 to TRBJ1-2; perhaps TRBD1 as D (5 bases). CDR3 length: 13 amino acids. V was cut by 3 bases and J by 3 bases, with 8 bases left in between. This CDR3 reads CASSFQGYYGYTF. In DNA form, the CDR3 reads TGTGCCAGCAGTTTCCAGGGTTACTATGGCTACACCTTC.